The clone carrying this TCR beta chain was counted between two and nine times. The sample originates from a study of T cells after yellow fever vaccination. The CDR3 runs 15 residues. Germline assignment: CDR1 SGHRS and CDR2 YFSETQ. The V gene lost 6 bases and the J gene lost 2 bases, with 12 bases spanning the gap. Each CDR3 protein is one row after TCRdb ran MiXCR on the 5' RACE reads. The sample records about 550,000 distinct CDR3 sequences, 19% being singletons. Material: PBMCs, obtained 15 days after the yellow fever booster vaccination. V is TRBV5-1 and J is TRBJ2-6; D is ambiguous. The origin of this receptor is a young man who received the YFV17D yellow fever vaccine. This chain's CDR3 is CASTPTLTGANVLTF. DNA for the CDR3: TGCGCCAGCACACCGACCCTAACTGGGGCCAACGTCCTGACTTTC.